The 12 T cell receptor beta chains below were found in one sample sequenced in a study of somatic mutations in cytotoxic T cells in rheumatoid arthritis. The protocol was immunoSEQ multiplex PCR, while the TCRdb copy is restricted to in-frame clones and leaves out a portion. The profile covers 9,500 to 15,000 clones, with under 85% appearing a single time and 13% to 15% taken by the ten largest. Sequencing was done on a sample of CD8+ T cells sorted from blood. Receptors originate from a woman aged 55-75 years in good health.

The chain employs TRBV5-6 and TRBJ2-3, with unresolved D. Trimming removed 4 bases from V and 0 bases from J, with 12 bases in between. Germline CDR1 and CDR2: SGHDT and YYEEEE. The CDR3 is 15 residues long. The CDR3 DNA is TGTGCCAGCAGCCGGAGAACAACTAGCACAGATACGCAGTATTTT. Translated, it gives CASSRRTTSTDTQYF. Looking up the rest from reference TRBV5-6 and TRBJ2-3 gives the full variable domain: DAGVTQSPTHLIKTRGQQVTLRCSPKSGHDTVSWYQQALGQGPQFIFQYYEEEERQRGNFPDRFSGHQFPNYSSELNVNALLLGDSALYLCASSRRTTSTDTQYFGPGTRLTVL.

The chain has TRBV28 and TRBJ1-1; D is possibly TRBD1 (5 bases). V dropped 7 bases and J dropped 6 bases, with 12 bases sitting between them. The germline CDR1 and CDR2 sequences are MDHEN and SYDVKM. This CDR3 region has 12 residues. CDR3 amino acids: CASTAGGAEAFF. CDR3 nucleotides: TGTGCCAGCACCGCCGGGGGGGCTGAAGCTTTCTTT.

This clone was recorded once. V usage is TRBV6-1 and J usage is TRBJ2-5, with 9 bases identical to TRBD2. Germline CDR1 and CDR2: MNHNS and SASEGT. The CDR3 runs 15 residues. After removal of 1 base from V and 2 bases from J, the junction contained 2 bases not matched to a gene. In DNA, the CDR3 is TGTGCCAGCAGTGAAGGGGCGGGGGGGCAAGAGACCCAGTACTTC. Translation: CASSEGAGGQETQYF.

For the CDR3, the DNA is TGTGCCAGCAGCATGCGTGGGACAGGGGAAGCCTACGAGCAGTACTTC. It encodes CASSMRGTGEAYEQYF. This rearrangement joins TRBV11-1 to TRBJ2-7; 10 bases are shared with TRBD1. The CDR3 contains 16 residues. From germline, CDR1 is SGHAT and CDR2 FQDESV (reference sequence). V lost 5 bases and J lost 2; bases outside the gene matches: 9.

The chain is built from TRBV28 and TRBJ1-2, with 9 bases identical to TRBD1. Trimming took 7 bases from V and 0 from J; bases not matched to a gene: 3. The CDR3 has 14 residues. Germline lookup yields CDR1 MDHEN and CDR2 SYDVKM. The CDR3 coding sequence is TGTGCCAGCAAACGACAGGGGGCTAACTATGGCTACACCTTC. As protein: CASKRQGANYGYTF.

This clone was observed a handful of times. The CDR3 protein is CASSVGGEDEQYF. As DNA, the CDR3 is TGTGCCAGCAGCGTAGGCGGGGAGGACGAGCAGTACTTC. The gene calls are TRBV9 and TRBJ2-7; D is possibly TRBD2 (6 bases). The CDR3 loop spans 13 amino acids. With 0 bases removed from V and 5 bases from J, the gap between germline ends came to 9 bases. Germline CDR1 reads SGDLS; CDR2 reads YYNGEE.

This chain connects TRBV5-6 to TRBJ2-7, with TRBD1 identical over 7 bases. CDR1 is SGHDT, CDR2 YYEEEE, per germline. V was pared by 4 bases and J by 6 bases, with 7 bases of the junction left unmatched. This CDR3 is 13 amino acids long. The CDR3 protein is CASSPGTAGEQYF. CDR3 nucleotide sequence: TGTGCCAGCAGCCCGGGGACAGCTGGCGAGCAGTACTTC.

The V call is TRBV29-1, the J call TRBJ2-7; no definite D call. Trimming shortened V by 2 bases and J by 4 bases, and 15 bases separated the two germline ends. Per germline, CDR1 SQVTM and CDR2 ANQGSEA. CDR3 size: 14 residues. CDR3 region: CSVEIGLESYEQYF. The CDR3 nucleotides read TGCAGCGTTGAAATCGGTCTAGAAAGTTACGAGCAGTACTTC.

V usage is TRBV4-3 and J usage is TRBJ2-3, with 9 bases aligning to TRBD2. Unmatched junction bases numbered 7, after V lost 0 bases and J lost 9 bases. The CDR3 has 15 amino acids. In germline, CDR1 is LGHNA, CDR2 YSLEER. The DNA of the CDR3 is TGCGCCAGCAGCCAAGATCCCCTAGCGGGACAGACGCAGTATTTT. This translates into CASSQDPLAGQTQYF.

The CDR3 region is CASSLAYGTGSYNEQFF. CDR3 DNA sequence: TGTGCCAGCAGCTTAGCATATGGGACAGGTTCCTACAATGAGCAGTTCTTC. The chain combines TRBV7-8 with TRBJ2-1; the match to TRBD1 covers 8 bases. V gave up 0 bases and J gave up 1 base; unmatched junction bases: 5. This CDR3 is 17 amino acids long. CDR1 SGHVS and CDR2 FQNEAQ come from the germline V gene.

The chain recombines TRBV7-9 with TRBJ2-1, with D hard to call. The CDR3 is made up of 15 amino acids. The ends were cut back, 2 bases at V and 2 bases at J, with 10 bases in the middle. CDR1 is SEHNR and CDR2 is FQNEAQ in the germline V gene (reference sequence). This CDR3 is CASSLSTLAYNEQFF. DNA for the CDR3: TGTGCCAGCAGCTTATCAACGCTAGCCTACAATGAGCAGTTCTTC.

This chain connects TRBV5-4 to TRBJ2-7; TRBD1 aligns across 8 bases. The CDR3 loop spans 14 amino acids. Germline CDR1 SGHNT, CDR2 YYREEE (reference sequence). Trimming cost V 4 bases and J 2 bases; bases outside gene matches: 5. The CDR3 coding sequence is TGTGCCAGCAGCCCCGGACAGGGTGCCTACGAGCAGTACTTC. This gives the protein CASSPGQGAYEQYF.